This TCR beta chain was obtained from a study of blood T cell repertoires in COVID-19. In the authors' workflow: Amplification with reference gene primers provided the estimates of nucleated cell counts. The table came from immunoSEQ multiplex PCR; TCRdb's copy has only in-frame clones and leaves some out. V and J calls and clone size are copied from that table; D and trimming were computed from the DNA. Of hundreds of thousands of clones listed, roughly 85% are singletons. The CDR3 runs to 16 residues. Germline lookup yields CDR1 KGHSH and CDR2 LQKENI. V was clipped by 0 bases and J by 0 bases, with 10 bases between them.

Sequencing used peripheral blood. The V and J genes are TRBV18 and TRBJ2-3; D might be TRBD2 (6 bases). This TCR was recovered from a woman in her late teens or twenties with acute or convalescent COVID-19. Written as DNA, the CDR3 is TGTGCCAGCTCACCACCATGGGGGGAGAGCACAGATACGCAGTATTTT. Amino acid sequence: CASSPPWGESTDTQYF.